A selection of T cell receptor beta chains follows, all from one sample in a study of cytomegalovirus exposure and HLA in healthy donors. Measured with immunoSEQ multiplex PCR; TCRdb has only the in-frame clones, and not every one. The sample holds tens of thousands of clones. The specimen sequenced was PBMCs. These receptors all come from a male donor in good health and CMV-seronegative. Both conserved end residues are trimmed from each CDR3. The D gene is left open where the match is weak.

ASRPNYRGSGYNEQF 15 TRBV7-6 .
ASSLEGGRYEQY 12 TRBV11-2 TRBD2
ASSLAGTYSYEQY 13 TRBV11-2 .
ASSSSLWLNYGYT 13 TRBV25-1 .
ASSFRSGEQY 10 TRBV7-2 .
ASSQGGGKETQY 12 TRBV14 .
ASRDRGQQY 9 TRBV6-6 TRBD1
ASSPSSGGAETQY 13 TRBV6-5 TRBD2
ASGGGINQPQH 11 TRBV6-6 .
ASSLAPGISDTQY 13 TRBV5-1 .
ASSAPPSYEQY 11 TRBV27 .
ASSLGWAGDYNEQF 14 TRBV5-1 .
ASSFTGMSGTQY 12 TRBV7-2 .
ASSPAIAGPDTQY 13 TRBV6-6 TRBD2
ASSQDPGGPYEQY 13 TRBV4-2 TRBD2
ASSYSQTGEETQY 13 TRBV7-6 .
ASSQAHSGTEVYEQY 15 TRBV4-3 TRBD1
ASRAGGDNEQF 11 TRBV4-2 TRBD2
ASSQDRRAPRGATNEKLF 18 TRBV4-3 .
ASSPRDSVFGNTIY 14 TRBV5-1 TRBD1
ASSLVGQGVRGYT 13 TRBV13 TRBD1
SVGDRVGGEQY 11 TRBV29-1 TRBD1
ASSITGSRLGYT 12 TRBV2 .
AWSSTSGYEQY 11 TRBV30 TRBD2
ASSRTGTENTGELF 14 TRBV18 TRBD1
AWSADTGAHTDTQY 14 TRBV30 TRBD1
ASSYPNPEAYTEAF 14 TRBV6-5 .
ASTANGGAEQY 11 TRBV5-1 .
AWSKRSSYEQY 11 TRBV30 .
ASSAQGGGRYEQY 13 TRBV7-2 TRBD2
SVENPRRQHTEAF 13 TRBV29-1 .
ASSSDIDTQY 10 TRBV5-1 .
ASSPDRGTEAF 11 TRBV4-1 TRBD1